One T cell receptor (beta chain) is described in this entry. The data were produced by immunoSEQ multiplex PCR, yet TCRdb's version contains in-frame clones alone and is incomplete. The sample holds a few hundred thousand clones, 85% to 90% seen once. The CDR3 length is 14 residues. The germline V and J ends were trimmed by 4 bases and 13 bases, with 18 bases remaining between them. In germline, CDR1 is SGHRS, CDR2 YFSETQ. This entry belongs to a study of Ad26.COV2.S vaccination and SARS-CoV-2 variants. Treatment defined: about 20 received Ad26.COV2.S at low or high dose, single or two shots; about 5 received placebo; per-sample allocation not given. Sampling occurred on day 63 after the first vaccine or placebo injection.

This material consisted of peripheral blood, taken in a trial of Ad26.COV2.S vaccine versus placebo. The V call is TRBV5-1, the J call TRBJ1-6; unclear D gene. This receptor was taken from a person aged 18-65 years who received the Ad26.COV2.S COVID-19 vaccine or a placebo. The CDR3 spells CASSPDGPKTPLHF. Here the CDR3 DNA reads TGCGCCAGCAGCCCAGATGGACCCAAAACCCCCCTCCACTTT. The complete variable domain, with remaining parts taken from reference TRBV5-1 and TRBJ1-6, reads KAGVTQTPRYLIKTRGQQVTLSCSPISGHRSVSWYQQTPGQGLQFLFEYFSETQRNKGNFPGRFSGRQFSNSRSEMNVSTLELGDSALYLCASSPDGPKTPLHFGNGTRLTVT.